Shown below are 20 T cell receptor beta chains from a single sample sequenced in a study of T cells after yellow fever vaccination. TCRdb called the 5' RACE reads again in MiXCR, with one record for every CDR3 protein. The sample shows some 250,000 distinct CDR3 sequences, 6.9% of them seen only once. The sample was CD4+ T cells sorted from PBMCs, taken 15 days after the yellow fever booster vaccination. The receptors stem from a man aged 25-40 years who received the YFV17D yellow fever vaccine.

In its sample, this clonotype was seen a few times. The V call is TRBV5-6, the J call TRBJ2-2; D possibly corresponds to TRBD2 (6 bases). V lost 7 bases, J lost 0 bases, and 16 bases lay in between. Germline V gives CDR1 SGHDT, CDR2 YYEEEE. The CDR3 consists of 16 residues. CDR3 nucleotide sequence: TGTGCCAGCGGTCTTCTCGGGAGCGCGAACACCGGGGAGCTGTTTTTT. Its protein is CASGLLGSANTGELFF.

This clonotype was recorded many times. The chain carries TRBV29-1 and TRBJ2-7, with 8 bases aligning to TRBD1. The V segment lost 7 bases and the J segment 5 bases; nucleotides outside the gene matches: 10. Germline assignment: CDR1 SQVTM and CDR2 ANQGSEA. The length of the CDR3 is 13 residues. The CDR3 protein is CSARDRSYDEQYF. In nucleotides, the CDR3 is TGCAGCGCCCGGGACAGGTCTTACGACGAGCAGTACTTC.

The V call is TRBV29-1, the J call TRBJ2-1, with 7 bases lining up with TRBD2. CDR1 is SQVTM and CDR2 is ANQGSEA in the germline V gene. V dropped 8 bases and J dropped 5; count of bases not matched to a gene: 3. The CDR3 loop spans 11 amino acids. The DNA of the CDR3 is TGCAGCCCCACTAGCGACAATGAGCAGTTCTTC. Residues: CSPTSDNEQFF.

This clonotype came up a few times. The chain carries TRBV7-8 and TRBJ2-7; D may be TRBD1 or TRBD2 (6 bases each). The germline gives CDR1 SGHVS, CDR2 FQNEAQ. The V gene lost 1 base and the J gene lost 3 bases, with 16 bases spanning the gap. The CDR3 runs to 16 residues. Written as DNA, the CDR3 is TGTGCCAGCAGCTTAGGGGGGGCCGGCGATTACTACGAGCAGTACTTC. Residues: CASSLGGAGDYYEQYF.

The sample holds many counts of this clonotype. The DNA of the CDR3 is TGTGCCAGCAGCCCGGGACAGTACCCCTCTGGGGCCAACGTCCTGACTTTC. This sequence encodes CASSPGQYPSGANVLTF. The gene calls are TRBV9 and TRBJ2-6, with TRBD1 identical over 7 bases. This CDR3 is 17 amino acids long. The germline V gene encodes CDR1 SGDLS and CDR2 YYNGEE. Losses at the gene ends were 4 bases for V and 0 bases for J; bases not matched to a gene: 7.

This clonotype was found many times. V usage is TRBV11-2 and J usage is TRBJ2-1; no definite D call. In germline, CDR1 is SGHAT, CDR2 FQNNGV. The CDR3 totals 16 residues. The ends were cut back, 0 bases at V and 4 bases at J, with 13 bases in the middle. CDR3 in amino acids: CASSLEARSVYNEQFF. The CDR3 DNA follows: TGTGCCAGCAGCTTAGAAGCTCGGTCAGTATACAATGAGCAGTTCTTC.

This clonotype was observed many times. This chain joins TRBV5-1 and TRBJ2-2; 11 nucleotides match TRBD2. With 4 bases clipped from V and 5 bases from J, the junction kept 4 bases outside the gene matches. This CDR3 is built from 15 residues. Germline V gene sequence: CDR1 SGHRS, CDR2 YFSETQ. CDR3 region: CASSPGLAETGELFF. CDR3 sequence (DNA): TGCGCCAGCAGCCCGGGACTAGCGGAAACCGGGGAGCTGTTTTTT.

This clonotype occurred a few times. The chain couples TRBV20-1 to TRBJ1-1; D is undetermined. Trimming pared 5 bases from V and 0 bases from J, leaving 4 bases between. The CDR3 runs to 11 residues. The germline gives CDR1 DFQATT, CDR2 SNEGSKA (reference sequence). For the CDR3, the DNA is TGCAGTGCTCCAGTGAACACTGAAGCTTTCTTT. This gives the protein CSAPVNTEAFF.

CDR3 sequence (DNA): TGTGCCAGCTCGGGCTTTACAGATACGCAGTATTTT. It translates to CASSGFTDTQYF. The chain combines TRBV28 with TRBJ2-3, with D unclear. This CDR3 contains 12 residues. Germline CDR1 reads MDHEN; CDR2 reads SYDVKM. Trimming took 8 bases from V and 3 from J, leaving 9 bases between them.

At least ten counts were recorded for this clonotype. The chain recombines TRBV15 with TRBJ1-3, with TRBD1 matching 8 bases. The V gene's germline CDR1 is LNHNV and CDR2 YYDKDF (reference sequence). V lost 1 base to trimming and J lost 8 bases; unmatched junction nucleotides: 4. The CDR3 is 14 residues long. This CDR3 is CATSRVGQGDTIYF. In DNA, the CDR3 is TGTGCCACCAGCAGAGTCGGACAGGGAGACACCATATATTTT.

This clonotype has a count of ten or more. The V and J genes are TRBV7-2 and TRBJ2-2; TRBD2 might be the D (5 bases). V lost 0 bases and J lost 1, with 6 bases in between. There are 15 residues in the CDR3. The germline CDR1 and CDR2 sequences are SGHTA and FQGNSA. The CDR3 DNA follows: TGTGCCAGCAGCTTAGCCGGGAAGAACACCGGGGAGCTGTTTTTT. It is translated as CASSLAGKNTGELFF.

In its sample, this clonotype was seen many times. DNA of the CDR3: TGTGCCAGCAGCCAAGTGGGGACAGGCGTTTTTGGGGTGCAGTACTTC. Protein sequence: CASSQVGTGVFGVQYF. V usage is TRBV3-1 and J usage is TRBJ2-7; TRBD1 agrees at 8 bases. With V trimmed by 1 base and J by 9 bases, 14 bases remained unmatched. The CDR3 extends over 16 amino acids. The germline CDR1 and CDR2 sequences are LGHDT and YNNKEL (reference sequence).

The table lists this clonotype with a few counts. The chain couples TRBV5-8 to TRBJ2-6; possibly TRBD1 for D (6 bases). Trimming stripped 0 bases from V and 2 bases from J, with 12 bases between. In germline, CDR1 is SGHTS, CDR2 YDEGEE. The CDR3 covers 17 residues. CDR3 residues: CASSLDRVWTGANVLTF. CDR3 bases: TGTGCCAGCAGCTTGGACAGGGTCTGGACTGGGGCCAACGTCCTGACTTTC.

This clonotype was recorded many times. This chain uses TRBV6-1 with TRBJ1-2; D gene uncertain. This CDR3 is built from 16 residues. Trimming left V 7 bases short and J 0 bases short, with 18 bases between. Germline CDR1 is MNHNS and CDR2 is SASEGT. The CDR3, as DNA: TGTGCCAGCACCCGACTTCTGCAGGAAACTAACTATGGCTACACCTTC. It is translated as CASTRLLQETNYGYTF.

The chain joins TRBV4-3 to TRBJ2-5, with a weak D call TRBD1 (5 bases). This CDR3 comprises 15 residues. Germline V lookup: CDR1 LGHNA, CDR2 YSLEER. Between the trimmed V and J ends, which lost 1 base and 4 bases, there was a span of 13 bases. The CDR3 sequence: CASSQGVGPGETQYF. The CDR3 bases are TGCGCCAGCAGCCAAGGTGTGGGGCCGGGAGAGACCCAGTACTTC.

J is TRBJ2-7 and V is TRBV5-8; D remains ambiguous. The CDR3 consists of 13 residues. Between the trimmed V and J ends, which lost 4 bases and 7 bases, there was a span of 15 bases. Germline lookup yields CDR1 SGHTS and CDR2 YDEGEE. CDR3 residues: CASSPVPLGEQYF. In nucleotides, the CDR3 is TGTGCCAGCAGCCCCGTGCCACTGGGGGAGCAGTACTTC.

This clonotype was observed many times. The rearrangement joins TRBV12-3 or TRBV12-4 to TRBJ1-1; no firm D call. V gave up 5 bases and J gave up 10 bases, with 14 bases separating them. The CDR3 spans 12 residues. CDR3 sequence: CASSPTPQRAFF. The CDR3 DNA follows: TGTGCCAGCAGTCCGACCCCACAGAGAGCTTTCTTT.

The chain joins TRBV5-1 to TRBJ2-3, with 10 bases that match TRBD2. The ends lost 3 bases at V and 5 bases at J; junction bases unmatched: 6. Looked up from germline, CDR1 is SGHRS and CDR2 is YFSETQ. The CDR3 runs 15 residues. DNA for the CDR3: TGCGCCAGCAGCTGGGGGACTAGCGCCCAAGATACGCAGTATTTT. Encoded protein: CASSWGTSAQDTQYF.

This clonotype was picked up a small number of times. The CDR3 spells CASSLRDSEWSGNTIYF. CDR3 DNA: TGTGCCAGCAGCTTGCGAGACAGTGAATGGTCTGGAAACACCATATATTTT. This chain uses TRBV5-5 with TRBJ1-3; possibly TRBD1 for D (5 bases). The CDR3 is 17 residues long. The germline V and J ends were trimmed by 1 base and 1 base, with 15 bases remaining between them. The germline gives CDR1 SGHKS, CDR2 YYEKEE (reference sequence).

The count of this clonotype is one. The chain couples TRBV20-1 to TRBJ2-6; D possibly corresponds to TRBD1 (6 bases). V lost 2 bases and J 0 bases, leaving 14 bases between the germline ends. This CDR3 spans 17 amino acids. Germline CDR1 reads DFQATT; CDR2 reads SNEGSKA (reference sequence). The CDR3: CSARNLQGLSGANVLTF. The CDR3, as DNA: TGCAGTGCTAGAAATCTTCAGGGGCTCTCTGGGGCCAACGTCCTGACTTTC.